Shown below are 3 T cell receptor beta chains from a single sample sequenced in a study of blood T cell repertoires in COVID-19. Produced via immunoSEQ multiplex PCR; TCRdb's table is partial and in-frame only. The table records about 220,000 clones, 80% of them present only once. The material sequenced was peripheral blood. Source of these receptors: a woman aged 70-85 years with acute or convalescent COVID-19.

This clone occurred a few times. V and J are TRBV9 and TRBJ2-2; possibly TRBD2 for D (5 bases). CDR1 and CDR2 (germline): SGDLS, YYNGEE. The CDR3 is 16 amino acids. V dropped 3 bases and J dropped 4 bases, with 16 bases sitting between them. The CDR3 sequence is CASSGRSGRGTGELFF. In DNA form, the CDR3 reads TGTGCCAGCAGCGGGCGGTCCGGCCGGGGCACCGGGGAGCTGTTTTTT.

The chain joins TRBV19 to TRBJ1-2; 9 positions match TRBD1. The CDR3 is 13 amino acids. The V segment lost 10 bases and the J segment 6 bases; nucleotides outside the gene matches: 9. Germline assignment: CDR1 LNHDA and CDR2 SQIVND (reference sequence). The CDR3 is CATEYRDRDGYTF. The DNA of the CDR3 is TGTGCCACCGAATACCGGGACAGGGATGGCTACACCTTC.

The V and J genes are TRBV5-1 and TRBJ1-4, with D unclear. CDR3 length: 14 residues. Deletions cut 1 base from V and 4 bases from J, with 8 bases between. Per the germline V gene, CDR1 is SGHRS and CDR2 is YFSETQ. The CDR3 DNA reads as TGCGCCAGCAGCTTGCGACCTAGTAATGAAAAACTGTTTTTT. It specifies CASSLRPSNEKLFF.